These 28 T cell receptor beta chains share one sample of origin, sequenced in a study of blood T cell repertoires in COVID-19 (TCRdb year 2020). The library was produced with the immunoSEQ multiplex PCR assay. TCRdb's version of the immuneACCESS table is confined to in-frame rearrangements and falls short of the full clone set. An unresolved V gene accounts for under half of the shortfall where checked; the remainder is of unknown origin. Present in this sample are some 160,000 clones, under 85% of which were seen just once. Over 8.5% of the sample comes from the top ten. Sequencing used peripheral blood. The receptors were sampled from a man aged 50-59 years with active or convalescent COVID-19.

The chain uses TRBV5-4 and TRBJ2-1, with D maybe TRBD2 (6 bases). Per the germline V gene, CDR1 is SGHNT and CDR2 is YYREEE (reference sequence). V was shortened by 5 bases and J by 4 bases, with 16 bases between the two germline ends. This CDR3 has 15 residues. This chain's CDR3 is CASRAGTGRYNEQFF. As DNA, the CDR3 is TGTGCCAGCAGGGCCGGGACTGGACGATACAATGAGCAGTTCTTC.

V is TRBV15 and J is TRBJ1-5; no clear D. In germline, CDR1 is LNHNV, CDR2 YYDKDF (reference sequence). CDR3 length: 18 residues. The ends were cut back, 3 bases at V and 0 bases at J, with 18 bases in the middle. The CDR3 sequence is CATSSQILRAFSNQPQHF. The CDR3 DNA reads as TGTGCCACCAGCAGCCAAATACTCCGTGCCTTTAGCAATCAGCCCCAGCATTTT.

The rearrangement joins TRBV28 to TRBJ2-2; 12 nucleotides align to TRBD1. Germline-derived CDR1 and CDR2 are MDHEN and SYDVKM. The CDR3 is 17 residues long. V lost 4 bases to trimming and J lost 7 bases; unmatched junction nucleotides: 10. This CDR3 is CASSSPGDRGPGGELFF. CDR3 DNA: TGTGCCAGCAGTTCACCCGGGGACAGGGGGCCGGGCGGGGAGCTGTTTTTT.

The genes are TRBV19 and TRBJ1-4, with D uncertain. Germline V gene sequence: CDR1 LNHDA, CDR2 SQIVND (reference sequence). Trimming left V 3 bases short and J 0 bases short, with 8 bases between. The CDR3 sequence is 15 residues long. This CDR3 is CASSISMATNEKLFF. The DNA of the CDR3 is TGTGCCAGTAGTATCTCTATGGCAACTAATGAAAAACTGTTTTTT.

The rearrangement uses TRBV5-1 and TRBJ2-5; perhaps TRBD2 as D (6 bases). This CDR3 contains 16 residues. Trimming cost V 3 bases and J 4 bases, with 19 bases left between them. Per germline, CDR1 SGHRS and CDR2 YFSETQ. The CDR3 DNA sequence: TGCGCCAGCAGCTCTCAGCCCCGGGACTCCCGAGAGACCCAGTACTTC. It yields the protein CASSSQPRDSRETQYF.

This clone appeared a single time. J is TRBJ2-3 and V is TRBV11-2, with D possibly being TRBD1 (6 bases). The CDR3 totals 16 residues. Germline V gene data show CDR1 as SGHAT and CDR2 as FQNNGV. V was shortened by 0 bases and J by 7 bases, with 17 bases between the two germline ends. CDR3 loop: CASSLEGARAGNTQYF. The CDR3, as DNA: TGTGCCAGCAGCTTAGAGGGGGCCAGGGCTGGGAATACGCAGTATTTT. Full variable domain (outside the CDR3, taken from reference TRBV11-2 and TRBJ2-3): EAGVAQSPRYKIIEKRQSVAFWCNPISGHATLYWYQQILGQGPKLLIQFQNNGVVDDSQLPKDRFSAERLKGVDSTLKIQPAKLEDSAVYLCASSLEGARAGNTQYFGPGTRLTVL.

The chain employs TRBV3-1 (or the pseudogene TRBV3-2) and TRBJ1-3, with TRBD1 matching over 11 bases. The germline gives CDR1 LGHDT, CDR2 YNNKEL (reference sequence). The trim removed 6 bases at V and 3 bases at J, leaving 7 bases unmatched. CDR3 length: 16 residues. This CDR3 reads CASRPRTGGFGNTIYF. As DNA, the CDR3 is TGTGCCAGCAGACCGAGGACAGGGGGCTTTGGAAACACCATATATTTT.

This rearrangement joins TRBV27 to TRBJ2-7; 8 nucleotides match TRBD2. The CDR3 covers 16 residues. The V and J ends lost 0 bases and 0 bases, in that order; junction bases with no gene match: 4. Germline values: CDR1 MNHEY, CDR2 SMNVEV (reference sequence). The CDR3 here is CASSLSKSGSSYEQYF. The CDR3 DNA reads TGTGCCAGCAGTTTATCGAAGAGCGGGAGCTCCTACGAGCAGTACTTC.

The chain uses TRBV6-6 and TRBJ1-2; 10 nucleotides match TRBD1. The germline CDR1 and CDR2 sequences are MNHNY and SVGAGI (reference sequence). The CDR3 contains 16 residues. V trimming: 1 base; J trimming: 3 bases; junction bases outside the gene matches: 5. CDR3 nucleotide sequence: TGTGCCAGCAGTTACTTCGGGACAGGGGTGGACTATGGCTACACCTTC. Amino acids: CASSYFGTGVDYGYTF.

The chain uses TRBV30 and TRBJ2-3; D perhaps matches TRBD1 (6 bases). Trimming removed 1 base at V and 4 bases at J, with 18 bases between. CDR1 and CDR2 (germline): GTSNPN, SVGIG (reference sequence). The CDR3 loop spans 16 amino acids. In nucleotides, the CDR3 is TGTGCCTGGAGTGAAACAGGGCGTAGTAGGCCAGATACGCAGTATTTT. This encodes CAWSETGRSRPDTQYF.

The CDR3 coding sequence is TGTGCCAGTAGTACCACAGGGGGAAGAAACTATGGCTACACCTTC. Translation: CASSTTGGRNYGYTF. J is TRBJ1-2 and V is TRBV19; 8 bases map to TRBD1. Germline V lookup: CDR1 LNHDA, CDR2 SQIVND (reference sequence). V was clipped by 4 bases and J by 2 bases; unmatched bases: 6. CDR3 length: 15 residues.

The V call is TRBV10-3, the J call TRBJ2-5, with unresolved D. V dropped 6 bases and J dropped 3 bases, with 14 bases sitting between them. CDR3 length equals 14 residues. Germline-derived CDR1 and CDR2 are ENHRY and SYGVKD. The CDR3 bases are TGTGCCATCAGGCCGGGTAACGGAAAAGAGACCCAGTACTTC. Translation: CAIRPGNGKETQYF.

The chain is built from TRBV11-3 and TRBJ2-2, with a weak D call TRBD1 (5 bases). With 0 bases removed from V and 0 bases from J, the gap between germline ends came to 11 bases. The germline V gene has CDR1 SGHNT and CDR2 YENEEA. The CDR3 loop spans 17 amino acids. CDR3 bases: TGTGCCAGCAGCTTAGACGTAGGGGCCTCGAACACCGGGGAGCTGTTTTTT. Amino acids: CASSLDVGASNTGELFF.

Concerning this clone itself: Other DNA variants within this sample encode the same CDR3. This chain links TRBV19 with TRBJ2-1; 10 nucleotides agree with TRBD2. Germline V gene lookup returns CDR1 LNHDA and CDR2 SQIVND (reference sequence). The CDR3 consists of 15 residues. V lost 6 bases, J lost 2 bases, and 4 bases stayed unmatched. CDR3 region: CASSLTSGPYNEQFF. The CDR3 nucleotides read TGTGCCAGTAGCCTGACTAGCGGGCCCTACAATGAGCAGTTCTTC.

The V call is TRBV2, the J call TRBJ1-3, with a tentative D call TRBD1 (5 bases). CDR3 size: 15 residues. From germline, CDR1 is SNHLY and CDR2 FYNNEI. Trimming shortened V by 4 bases and J by 6 bases, and 16 bases separated the two germline ends. This CDR3 is CASSGDFINENTIYF. CDR3 nucleotide sequence: TGTGCCAGCAGTGGGGACTTTATAAATGAAAACACCATATATTTT.

The chain carries TRBV30 and TRBJ1-3, with D unresolved. Trimming pared 0 bases from V and 4 bases from J, leaving 10 bases between. Germline assignment: CDR1 GTSNPN and CDR2 SVGIG (reference sequence). The CDR3 has 14 residues. CDR3 loop: CAWSVPTSGNTIYF. CDR3 in DNA: TGTGCCTGGAGTGTTCCGACATCCGGAAACACCATATATTTT.

This clone occurred a few times. The chain couples TRBV19 to TRBJ2-5, with 7 positions matching TRBD1. Germline V gene data show CDR1 as LNHDA and CDR2 as SQIVND (reference sequence). The CDR3 loop spans 15 amino acids. The V gene end was trimmed by 5 bases and the J gene end by 1 base; junction bases not matched to a gene: 7. CDR3 DNA sequence: TGTGCCAGTAGTGGCTGGGGACAGAGCCAAGAGACCCAGTACTTC. Protein product: CASSGWGQSQETQYF.

This chain uses TRBV28 with TRBJ2-7; D might be TRBD1 (6 bases). Germline V gene data show CDR1 as MDHEN and CDR2 as SYDVKM. This CDR3 contains 15 residues. Trimming cost V 3 bases and J 0 bases, with 12 bases left between them. This CDR3 reads CASSFPGQTSYEQYF. CDR3 DNA: TGTGCCAGCAGTTTTCCCGGACAGACCTCCTACGAGCAGTACTTC.

CDR3 region: CASSLAPSGRPQNSYNEQFF. The CDR3, as DNA: TGCGCCAGCAGCTTGGCCCCTAGCGGGAGGCCTCAAAACTCCTACAATGAGCAGTTCTTC. V gene TRBV5-1 combines with J gene TRBJ2-1; the match to TRBD2 covers 11 bases. CDR3 length equals 20 residues. The V gene's germline CDR1 is SGHRS and CDR2 YFSETQ. Trimming cost V 0 bases and J 0 bases; bases outside gene matches: 11.

The chain combines TRBV19 with TRBJ1-6, with 10 bases identical to TRBD1. The CDR3 contains 15 residues. Trimming took 6 bases from V and 6 from J; bases not matched to a gene: 5. Per germline, CDR1 LNHDA and CDR2 SQIVND (reference sequence). DNA for the CDR3: TGTGCCAGTAGGGGGACAGGGGAACCTAATTCACCCCTCCACTTT. It yields the protein CASRGTGEPNSPLHF.

The chain couples TRBV7-3 to TRBJ2-7; possible D gene TRBD2, 6 bases. Germline CDR1 SGHTA, CDR2 FQGTGA. The CDR3 length is 13 residues. V dropped 5 bases and J dropped 7 bases, with 15 bases sitting between them. CDR3 protein: CASSPNSGGEQYF. Written as DNA, the CDR3 is TGTGCCAGCAGCCCCAATAGCGGTGGGGAGCAGTACTTC.

This chain joins TRBV4-1 and TRBJ2-5, with 10 nucleotides matching TRBD2. Per the germline V gene, CDR1 is MGHRA and CDR2 is YSYEKL. This CDR3 spans 17 amino acids. The V gene end was trimmed by 4 bases and the J gene end by 2 bases; junction bases not matched to a gene: 10. The CDR3 DNA follows: TGCGCCAGCAGCCCCCGAGCTAGCGGGAGCGCACAAGAGACCCAGTACTTC. It specifies CASSPRASGSAQETQYF.

The DNA for the CDR3 is TGTGCCACGGGACAGGGAGGCTCCTACGAGCAGTACTTC. Translation: CATGQGGSYEQYF. This chain connects TRBV19 to TRBJ2-7; 9 nucleotides agree with TRBD1. The trim removed 10 bases at V and 0 bases at J, leaving 4 bases unmatched. This CDR3 is 13 amino acids long. CDR1 is LNHDA, CDR2 SQIVND, per germline (reference sequence). Together with reference TRBV19 and TRBJ2-7, the CDR3 gives the full variable domain: DGGITQSPKYLFRKEGQNVTLSCEQNLNHDAMYWYRQDPGQGLRLIYYSQIVNDFQKGDIAEGYSVSREKKESFPLTVTSAQKNPTAFYLCATGQGGSYEQYFGPGTRLTVT.

The chain joins TRBV5-1 to TRBJ1-1; D call uncertain. CDR1 and CDR2 from the germline V gene are SGHRS and YFSETQ. Trimming cost V 0 bases and J 7 bases, with 16 bases left between them. The length of the CDR3 is 15 residues. Here the CDR3 reads CASSLADNPWVEAFF. The CDR3 bases are TGCGCCAGCAGCTTGGCCGACAACCCGTGGGTTGAAGCTTTCTTT.

The J gene is TRBJ2-2, the V gene TRBV19; 11 bases are a match to TRBD1. V shed 5 bases and J 7 bases; nucleotides not matched to a gene: 9. Germline assignment: CDR1 LNHDA and CDR2 SQIVND (reference sequence). The CDR3 loop spans 16 amino acids. CDR3 DNA: TGTGCCAGTAGTTTGAGTCGGGACAGGGGGAGCGGGGAGCTGTTTTTT. It codes for CASSLSRDRGSGELFF.

The chain carries TRBV7-9 and TRBJ2-5, with D tentatively TRBD2 (6 bases). Germline V gene lookup returns CDR1 SEHNR and CDR2 FQNEAQ (reference sequence). Trimming took off 2 bases at V and 4 bases at J, with 17 bases between the two ends. The CDR3 spans 16 residues. CDR3 coding DNA: TGTGCCAGCAGCTTATCTTGGGAGGAGGCCGGAGAGACCCAGTACTTC. Translated: CASSLSWEEAGETQYF.

The chain links TRBV27 to TRBJ2-1, with TRBD2 identical over 8 bases. There are 13 residues in the CDR3. Germline V gene sequence: CDR1 MNHEY, CDR2 SMNVEV (reference sequence). J was trimmed by 8 bases and V by 8 bases; bases with no gene match: 8. CDR3 in amino acids: CASREGGNDEQFF. DNA for the CDR3: TGTGCCAGCCGGGAGGGAGGGAACGATGAGCAGTTCTTC.

The chain uses TRBV27 and TRBJ2-1; TRBD1 matches 8 bases. Germline CDR1 and CDR2: MNHEY and SMNVEV (reference sequence). With 6 bases clipped from V and 8 bases from J, the junction kept 12 bases outside the gene matches. The CDR3 consists of 15 residues. CDR3 protein: CASSPVWTGNDEQFF. The CDR3 bases are TGTGCCAGCAGCCCAGTCTGGACAGGGAACGATGAGCAGTTCTTC.